This TCR beta chain is drawn from a study of control samples from healthy donors and cancer patients. The CDR3 loop spans 14 amino acids. V dropped 1 base and J dropped 3 bases, with 10 bases sitting between them. CDR1 and CDR2 from the germline V gene are SGHVS and FNYEAQ. Some clones are missing from TCRdb's copy, which holds only in-frame ones; the method was immunoSEQ multiplex PCR. The sample holds about 110,000 clones, about 80% seen once. This chain connects TRBV7-6 to TRBJ2-7; D is possibly TRBD1 (6 bases). The sequence derives from a man between 18 and 35 years old in good health. Sequencing was performed on blood. This chain's CDR3 is CASSLEGDGYEQYV. CDR3 DNA: TGTGCCAGCAGCTTAGAGGGGGATGGCTACGAGCAGTACGTC.